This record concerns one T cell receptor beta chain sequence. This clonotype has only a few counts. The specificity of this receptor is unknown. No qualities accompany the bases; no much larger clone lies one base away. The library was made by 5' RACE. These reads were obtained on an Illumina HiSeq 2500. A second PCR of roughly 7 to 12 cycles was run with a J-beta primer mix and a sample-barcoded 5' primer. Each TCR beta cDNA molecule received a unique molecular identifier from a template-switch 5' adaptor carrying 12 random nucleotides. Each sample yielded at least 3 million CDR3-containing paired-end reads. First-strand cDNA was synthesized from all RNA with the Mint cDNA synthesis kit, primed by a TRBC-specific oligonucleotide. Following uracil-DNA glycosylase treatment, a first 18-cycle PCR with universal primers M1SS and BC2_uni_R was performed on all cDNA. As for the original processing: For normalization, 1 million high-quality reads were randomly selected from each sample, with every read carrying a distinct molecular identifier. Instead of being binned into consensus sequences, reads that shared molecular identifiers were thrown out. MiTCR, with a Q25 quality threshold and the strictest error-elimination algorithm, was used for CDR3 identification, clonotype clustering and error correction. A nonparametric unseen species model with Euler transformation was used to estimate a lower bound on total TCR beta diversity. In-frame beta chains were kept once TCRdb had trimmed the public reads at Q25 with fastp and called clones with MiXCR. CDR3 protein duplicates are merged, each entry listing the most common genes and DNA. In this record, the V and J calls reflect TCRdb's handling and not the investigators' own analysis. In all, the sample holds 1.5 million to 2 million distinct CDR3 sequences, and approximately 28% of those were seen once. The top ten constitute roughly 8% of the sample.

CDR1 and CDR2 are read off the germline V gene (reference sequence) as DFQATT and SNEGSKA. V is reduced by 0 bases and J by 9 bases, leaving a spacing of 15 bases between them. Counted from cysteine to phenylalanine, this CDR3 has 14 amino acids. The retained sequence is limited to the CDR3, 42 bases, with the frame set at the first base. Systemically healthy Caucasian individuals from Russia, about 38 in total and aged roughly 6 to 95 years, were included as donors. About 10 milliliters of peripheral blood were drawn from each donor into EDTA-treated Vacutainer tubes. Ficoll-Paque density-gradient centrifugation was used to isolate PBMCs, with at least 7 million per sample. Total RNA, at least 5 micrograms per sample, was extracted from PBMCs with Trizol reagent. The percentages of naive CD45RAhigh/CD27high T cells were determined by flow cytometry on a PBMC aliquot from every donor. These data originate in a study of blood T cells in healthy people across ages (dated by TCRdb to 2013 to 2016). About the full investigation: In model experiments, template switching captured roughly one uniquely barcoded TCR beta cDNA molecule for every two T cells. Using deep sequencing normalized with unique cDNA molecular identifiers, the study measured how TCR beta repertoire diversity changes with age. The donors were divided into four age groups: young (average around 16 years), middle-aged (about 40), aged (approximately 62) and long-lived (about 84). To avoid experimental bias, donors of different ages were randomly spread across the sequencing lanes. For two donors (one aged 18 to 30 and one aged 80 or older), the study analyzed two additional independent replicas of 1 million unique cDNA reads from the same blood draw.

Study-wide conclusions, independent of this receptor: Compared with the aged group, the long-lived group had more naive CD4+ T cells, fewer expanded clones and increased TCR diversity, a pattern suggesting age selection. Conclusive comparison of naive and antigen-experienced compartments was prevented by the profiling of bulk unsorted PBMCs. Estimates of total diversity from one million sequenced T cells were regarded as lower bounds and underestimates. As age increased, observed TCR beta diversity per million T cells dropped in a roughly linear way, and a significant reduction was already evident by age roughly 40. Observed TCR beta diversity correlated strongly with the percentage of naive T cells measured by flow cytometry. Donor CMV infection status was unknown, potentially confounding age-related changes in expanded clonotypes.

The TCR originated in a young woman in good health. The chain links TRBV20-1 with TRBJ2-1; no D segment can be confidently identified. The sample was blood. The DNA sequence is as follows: TGCAGTGCTAGAGACTACCTCGGGCTCGGTGAGCAGTTCTTC. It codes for CSARDYLGLGEQFF.